The 22 T cell receptor beta chains below come from one sample, sequenced in a study of technical replicates of blood from several donors. Here immunoSEQ multiplex PCR was the method, and the copy in TCRdb shows in-frame clones only, minus some. The data show more than 65,000 clones, with roughly 90% seen just once and roughly 0.36% held by the top ten. Sequencing was performed on T cells isolated from PBMCs. The source of these receptors is a human donor in good health.

CDR3 DNA: TGCGCCAGCAGCTTTCTGGCAGGGGGCAATGAGCAGTTCTTC. Translation: CASSFLAGGNEQFF. V usage is TRBV4-1 and J usage is TRBJ2-1, with 7 nucleotides matching TRBD1. The CDR3 has 14 residues. Trimming cost V 5 bases and J 6 bases; bases outside gene matches: 7. Germline V gene data show CDR1 as MGHRA and CDR2 as YSYEKL.

The chain couples TRBV7-2 to TRBJ2-1; TRBD2 is a possible D gene (7 bases). This CDR3 has 16 amino acids. From germline, CDR1 is SGHTA and CDR2 FQGNSA. V lost 1 base and J 3 bases, leaving 13 bases between the germline ends. In DNA, the CDR3 is TGTGCCAGCAGCTTAGGGACAGCGGGAAACTACAATGAGCAGTTCTTC. Residues: CASSLGTAGNYNEQFF.

The rearrangement joins TRBV9 to TRBJ2-7, with D tentatively TRBD1 (6 bases). Germline CDR1 is SGDLS and CDR2 is YYNGEE. The V end lost 1 base, the J end lost 3 bases, and 11 bases lay between the germline ends. This CDR3 contains 14 residues. The CDR3, as DNA: TGTGCCAGCAGCGTAACCGGGACATTCTACGAGCAGTACTTC. Its protein product is CASSVTGTFYEQYF.

The chain couples TRBV5-6 to TRBJ2-1; a possible D gene is TRBD2 (5 bases). The V end lost 4 bases, the J end lost 5 bases, and 19 bases lay between the germline ends. Germline loops: CDR1 SGHDT, CDR2 YYEEEE. The CDR3 is 16 amino acids. The CDR3 loop is CASSPVGGSLNNEQFF. The CDR3 coding sequence is TGTGCCAGCAGCCCCGTTGGAGGTTCCCTTAACAATGAGCAGTTCTTC.

On this clone: A read error may account for a junction end that differs from germline. The genes are TRBV7-9 and TRBJ2-5; 12 positions agree with TRBD2. Per germline, CDR1 SEHNR and CDR2 FQNEAQ (reference sequence). This CDR3 is 14 amino acids long. The chain's CDR3 is CASSLAGGGETQYF. As DNA, the CDR3 is TGTGCCAGCAGCCTAGCGGGAGGGGGAGAGACCCAGTACTTC.

This chain joins TRBV30 and TRBJ2-5, with D possibly being TRBD2 (6 bases). Trimming shortened V by 4 bases and J by 2 bases, and 26 bases separated the two germline ends. This CDR3 has 18 residues. Germline CDR1 reads GTSNPN; CDR2 reads SVGIG (reference sequence). CDR3 coding DNA: TGTGCCTGGATGATTTGGGAGGATTGGACTACAAAACAAGAGACCCAGTACTTC. As protein: CAWMIWEDWTTKQETQYF.

The chain has TRBV11-3 and TRBJ2-3; 11 nucleotides match TRBD2. This CDR3 comprises 17 residues. The germline gives CDR1 SGHNT, CDR2 YENEEA. Germline trimming cut 1 base from V and 0 bases from J; bases unmatched to any gene: 3. The CDR3, as DNA: TGTGCCAGCAGCTTAGCTTGGACTAGCGGGAGCACAGATACGCAGTATTTT. Translating it yields CASSLAWTSGSTDTQYF.

This clone was found once. This rearrangement joins TRBV7-2 to TRBJ2-3, with 8 bases aligning to TRBD1. From germline, CDR1 is SGHTA and CDR2 FQGNSA. This CDR3 region has 15 residues. J was trimmed by 6 bases and V by 5 bases; bases with no gene match: 10. The CDR3 nucleotides read TGTGCCAGCAGCCTGAGACAGGGGTTGACCGATACGCAGTATTTT. The encoded protein is CASSLRQGLTDTQYF.

This clone was seen more than once but under ten times. This chain uses TRBV2 with TRBJ1-2; D unclear. This CDR3 spans 13 amino acids. V was cut by 8 bases and J by 6 bases, with 16 bases left in between. Germline loops: CDR1 SNHLY, CDR2 FYNNEI. The CDR3: CASRQEVVDGYTF. CDR3 sequence (DNA): TGTGCCAGCCGTCAGGAGGTAGTGGATGGCTACACCTTC.

The chain is built from TRBV6-5 and TRBJ1-5, with D tentatively TRBD1 (5 bases). The CDR3 consists of 14 residues. The V gene's germline CDR1 is MNHEY and CDR2 SVGAGI. V lost 6 bases and J lost 5, with 14 bases in between. CDR3 in DNA: TGTGCCAGCAGCAGCGACAGTGCCTATCAGCCCCAGCATTTT. Its translation: CASSSDSAYQPQHF.

The chain uses TRBV28 and TRBJ1-5, with 10 bases identical to TRBD1. Per germline, CDR1 MDHEN and CDR2 SYDVKM. V was clipped by 10 bases and J by 3 bases; unmatched bases: 6. The CDR3 runs 14 residues. The CDR3 is CAIGTGAYNQPQHF. The CDR3 bases are TGTGCCATAGGGACAGGGGCCTACAATCAGCCCCAGCATTTT.

The rearrangement uses TRBV29-1 and TRBJ2-3; TRBD1 matches at 7 bases. Germline CDR1 is SQVTM and CDR2 is ANQGSEA. The CDR3 sequence is 14 residues long. V dropped 5 bases and J dropped 6; count of bases not matched to a gene: 11. The CDR3 nucleotides read TGCAGCGTTCAGGGGGTAATTCTGTCTGATACGCAGTATTTT. Translation gives CSVQGVILSDTQYF.

This chain connects TRBV9 to TRBJ1-3, with 7 bases matching TRBD1. The trim removed 3 bases at V and 1 base at J, leaving 1 base unmatched. CDR1 and CDR2 from the germline V gene are SGDLS and YYNGEE. This CDR3 spans 14 amino acids. The CDR3 region is CASSARGSGNTIYF. As DNA, the CDR3 is TGTGCCAGCAGCGCCAGGGGGTCTGGAAACACCATATATTTT. Supplemented by reference TRBV9 and TRBJ1-3, the full variable domain reads DSGVTQTPKHLITATGQRVTLRCSPRSGDLSVYWYQQSLDQGLQFLIQYYNGEERAKGNILERFSAQQFPDLHSELNLSSLELGDSALYFCASSARGSGNTIYFGEGSWLTVV.

The V and J genes are TRBV5-1 and TRBJ2-2; TRBD1 matches 8 bases. Germline lookup yields CDR1 SGHRS and CDR2 YFSETQ. Trimming at V came to 0 bases and at J to 5 bases, leaving 3 bases not matched to a gene. There are 15 residues in the CDR3. CDR3 in DNA: TGCGCCAGCAGCTTGGATAACAGGGGGACCGGGGAGCTGTTTTTT. Translated, it gives CASSLDNRGTGELFF.

This rearrangement joins TRBV19 to TRBJ2-1; D possibly corresponds to TRBD1 (5 bases). Per germline, CDR1 LNHDA and CDR2 SQIVND (reference sequence). The CDR3 contains 14 residues. The ends were cut back, 3 bases at V and 9 bases at J, with 15 bases in the middle. CDR3 region: CASSIHPRDGEQFF. The CDR3 coding sequence is TGTGCCAGTAGTATCCACCCCAGGGATGGTGAGCAGTTCTTC.

CDR3 bases: TGTGCCAGCAGTTATCGGGCTGAAGCTTTCTTT. Protein sequence: CASSYRAEAFF. The V and J genes are TRBV28 and TRBJ1-1, with D unresolved. The CDR3 has 11 amino acids. Trimming stripped 4 bases from V and 6 bases from J, with 6 bases between. In germline, CDR1 is MDHEN, CDR2 SYDVKM.

The chain recombines TRBV7-7 with TRBJ2-3, with 9 nucleotides matching TRBD2. The CDR3 loop spans 16 amino acids. CDR1 is SSHAT and CDR2 is FNYEAQ in the germline V gene (reference sequence). The V and J ends lost 5 bases and 6 bases, in that order; junction bases with no gene match: 12. CDR3 nucleotides: TGTGCCAGCAGCCCTACGGCGGGAGGGCCGTCGGATACGCAGTATTTT. Its translation: CASSPTAGGPSDTQYF.

This chain joins TRBV13 and TRBJ1-3, with D tentatively TRBD1 (6 bases). The CDR3 has 15 residues. V lost 5 bases, J lost 0 bases, and 11 bases lay in between. Germline V lookup: CDR1 PRHDT, CDR2 FYEKMQ (reference sequence). The CDR3 DNA is TGTGCCAGCAGCCCTACAGGGTTCTCTGGAAACACCATATATTTT. Encoded protein: CASSPTGFSGNTIYF.

This chain uses TRBV5-1 with TRBJ1-2; TRBD1 agrees at 8 bases. The V segment lost 4 bases and the J segment 13 bases; nucleotides outside the gene matches: 12. Germline CDR1 SGHRS, CDR2 YFSETQ. The CDR3 length is 13 residues. The CDR3 sequence is CASSPATGELITF. The CDR3 nucleotides are TGCGCCAGCAGCCCAGCGACAGGGGAGTTGATCACCTTC.

The chain combines TRBV12-5 with TRBJ2-3; D may be TRBD2 (5 bases). The V gene lost 1 base and the J gene lost 6 bases, with 11 bases spanning the gap. The CDR3 is 14 amino acids. Germline CDR1 reads LGHNT; CDR2 reads FRNRAP. This CDR3 reads CASGLGGVGDTQYF. In DNA, the CDR3 is TGTGCTAGTGGTTTGGGGGGAGTAGGGGATACGCAGTATTTT.

The chain is built from TRBV25-1 and TRBJ1-2, with D possibly matching TRBD1 (5 bases). The V gene's germline CDR1 is MGHDK and CDR2 SYGVNS. The V end lost 7 bases, the J end lost 3 bases, and 9 bases lay between the germline ends. This CDR3 region has 12 residues. The CDR3 DNA is TGTGCCAGCACAGGGACTGACTATGGCTACACCTTC. Translating it yields CASTGTDYGYTF.

The chain combines TRBV11-2 with TRBJ2-7; 9 bases line up with TRBD2. With 5 bases clipped from V and 4 bases from J, the junction kept 9 bases outside the gene matches. Germline assignment: CDR1 SGHAT and CDR2 FQNNGV. The CDR3 length is 15 residues. CDR3 sequence: CASSLVAGVNYEQYF. In DNA form, the CDR3 reads TGTGCCAGCAGCCTGGTAGCGGGAGTTAATTACGAGCAGTACTTC. The full variable domain, with the rest looked up from reference TRBV11-2 and TRBJ2-7, is EAGVAQSPRYKIIEKRQSVAFWCNPISGHATLYWYQQILGQGPKLLIQFQNNGVVDDSQLPKDRFSAERLKGVDSTLKIQPAKLEDSAVYLCASSLVAGVNYEQYFGPGTRLTVT.